These 30 T cell receptor beta chains were sequenced from one sample in a study of cytomegalovirus exposure and HLA in healthy donors. Here immunoSEQ multiplex PCR was the method, and the copy in TCRdb shows in-frame clones only, minus some. The sample consists of about 180,000 clones, approximately 87% of them appearing once. Material for sequencing was PBMCs. These receptors originate from a woman younger than 45 in good health and CMV-seronegative.

The rearrangement joins TRBV5-6 to TRBJ2-7; D possibly corresponds to TRBD1 (5 bases). The CDR3 runs 16 residues. CDR1 is SGHDT, CDR2 YYEEEE, per germline. Between the trimmed V and J ends, which lost 0 bases and 5 bases, there was a span of 18 bases. Here the CDR3 reads CASSLVFRSAGNEQYF. The CDR3 DNA sequence: TGTGCCAGCAGCTTGGTGTTCCGGTCGGCAGGGAACGAGCAGTACTTC.

The rearrangement links TRBV7-6 to TRBJ1-1; unclear D gene. The CDR3 contains 15 residues. Germline V gives CDR1 SGHVS, CDR2 FNYEAQ. Between the trimmed V and J ends, which lost 5 bases and 3 bases, there was a span of 16 bases. DNA for the CDR3: TGTGCCAGCAGCCCCACCCGGGGAAAACACACTGAAGCTTTCTTT. Translated: CASSPTRGKHTEAFF.

The chain couples TRBV13 to TRBJ2-6; TRBD2 is a possible D gene (5 bases). V shed 5 bases and J shed 0 bases, with 14 bases lying between them. The CDR3 totals 17 residues. From germline, CDR1 is PRHDT and CDR2 FYEKMQ (reference sequence). DNA for the CDR3: TGTGCCAGCAGCCGAGATCGGGGTATCTCTGGGGCCAACGTCCTGACTTTC. Encoded protein: CASSRDRGISGANVLTF.

The chain links TRBV30 to TRBJ2-7; 8 bases are a match to TRBD1. CDR1 GTSNPN and CDR2 SVGIG come from the germline V gene (reference sequence). The trim removed 4 bases at V and 3 bases at J, leaving 5 bases unmatched. CDR3 size: 13 residues. The CDR3 region is CAWNGDRGYEQYF. DNA of the CDR3: TGTGCCTGGAATGGAGACAGGGGCTACGAGCAGTACTTC.

The chain is built from TRBV4-1 and TRBJ1-6; possibly TRBD1 for D (5 bases). Between the trimmed V and J ends, which lost 8 bases and 8 bases, there was a span of 19 bases. Germline V CDR1 and CDR2: MGHRA, YSYEKL. This CDR3 spans 15 amino acids. CDR3 sequence (DNA): TGCGCCAGCCGGGCCGGCGGGGCGGGGGATTCACCCCTCCACTTT. It codes for CASRAGGAGDSPLHF.

The chain carries TRBV27 and TRBJ2-3; 10 bases match TRBD2. V gave up 6 bases and J gave up 2 bases; unmatched junction bases: 5. The CDR3 totals 15 residues. Germline values: CDR1 MNHEY, CDR2 SMNVEV (reference sequence). The DNA for the CDR3 is TGTGCCAGCAGGAAACTAGCGGGACCCACAGATACGCAGTATTTT. Translating it yields CASRKLAGPTDTQYF.

J is TRBJ2-3 and V is TRBV11-2, with D possibly being TRBD2 (7 bases). Germline V gene lookup returns CDR1 SGHAT and CDR2 FQNNGV. The CDR3 runs 16 residues. V gave up 5 bases and J gave up 2 bases, with 17 bases separating them. CDR3 coding DNA: TGTGCCAGCAGCACAGATCTGGGGGGGGCCACAGATACGCAGTATTTT. It is translated as CASSTDLGGATDTQYF.

This clone was detected only once. V usage is TRBV5-1 and J usage is TRBJ2-5; no clear D gene. Germline loops: CDR1 SGHRS, CDR2 YFSETQ. This CDR3 region has 14 residues. The V gene lost 3 bases and the J gene lost 5 bases, with 14 bases spanning the gap. The chain's CDR3 is CASSSQIRPETQYF. DNA of the CDR3: TGCGCCAGCAGCTCGCAGATCCGCCCTGAGACCCAGTACTTC.

The V call is TRBV7-9, the J call TRBJ1-2, with a tentative D call TRBD1 (5 bases). CDR1 and CDR2 from the germline V gene are SEHNR and FQNEAQ (reference sequence). This CDR3 has 16 amino acids. V shed 5 bases and J shed 1 base, with 17 bases lying between them. CDR3 region: CASSIGKATDNYGYTF. The CDR3 DNA follows: TGTGCCAGCAGCATAGGGAAAGCGACAGATAACTATGGCTACACCTTC.

The chain uses TRBV6-6 and TRBJ1-4; TRBD1 matches 9 bases. V gave up 2 bases and J gave up 7 bases; unmatched junction bases: 5. This CDR3 has 15 residues. The germline V gene has CDR1 MNHNY and CDR2 SVGAGI (reference sequence). CDR3 region: CASSYETGGAEKLFF. CDR3 nucleotide sequence: TGTGCCAGCAGTTACGAGACAGGGGGGGCTGAAAAACTGTTTTTT.

This clone has a single count. The V and J genes are TRBV5-4 and TRBJ2-5; D might be TRBD2 (6 bases). The CDR3 loop spans 15 amino acids. Germline V gene lookup returns CDR1 SGHNT and CDR2 YYREEE (reference sequence). V shed 3 bases and J shed 5 bases, with 17 bases lying between them. The CDR3 nucleotides are TGTGCCAGCAGCTGGGCTCGAGGAGGGGCGGAGACCCAGTACTTC. It yields the protein CASSWARGGAETQYF.

The chain combines TRBV5-6 with TRBJ1-2; D remains unclear. Germline V gene data show CDR1 as SGHDT and CDR2 as YYEEEE. This CDR3 spans 14 amino acids. V was pared by 0 bases and J by 7 bases, with 13 bases between. The CDR3 DNA sequence: TGTGCCAGCAGCTTGGATATGGAGGAGTCTGGCTACACCTTC. Encoded protein: CASSLDMEESGYTF.

The rearrangement joins TRBV7-9 to TRBJ2-2; perhaps TRBD2 as D (5 bases). The CDR3 is made up of 15 amino acids. The V and J ends lost 5 bases and 5 bases respectively, with 15 bases between them. CDR1 is SEHNR, CDR2 FQNEAQ, per germline (reference sequence). The DNA of the CDR3 is TGTGCCAGCAGCCACCGGGAAGCCGGGACCGGGGAGCTGTTTTTT. This codes for CASSHREAGTGELFF.

The chain employs TRBV5-1 and TRBJ1-5; D is possibly TRBD1 (5 bases). The CDR3 sequence is 19 residues long. Per germline, CDR1 SGHRS and CDR2 YFSETQ. V was cut by 0 bases and J by 2 bases, with 21 bases left in between. The CDR3 protein is CASSLGPGQGGSGNQPQHF. The CDR3 DNA follows: TGCGCCAGCAGCTTGGGGCCAGGGCAGGGTGGGTCGGGCAATCAGCCCCAGCATTTT.

The V call is TRBV27, the J call TRBJ1-1, with a tentative D call TRBD1 (5 bases). Germline V gene lookup returns CDR1 MNHEY and CDR2 SMNVEV (reference sequence). This CDR3 has 13 amino acids. Trimming left V 4 bases short and J 6 bases short, with 12 bases between. The CDR3 DNA is TGTGCCAGCAGTTCCGTGGCAGGGCCTGAAGCTTTCTTT. Its translation: CASSSVAGPEAFF.

The chain recombines TRBV30 with TRBJ2-7, with D tentatively TRBD1 (5 bases). Germline assignment: CDR1 GTSNPN and CDR2 SVGIG (reference sequence). This CDR3 contains 13 residues. Between the trimmed V and J ends, which lost 0 bases and 1 base, there was a span of 7 bases. The CDR3 protein is CAWSVQGSYEQYF. The CDR3 coding sequence is TGTGCCTGGAGTGTTCAGGGATCCTACGAGCAGTACTTC.

The V call is TRBV11-2, the J call TRBJ2-3, with 7 bases that match TRBD1. V lost 3 bases to trimming and J lost 12 bases; unmatched junction nucleotides: 3. Germline V gene data show CDR1 as SGHAT and CDR2 as FQNNGV. This CDR3 spans 11 amino acids. The CDR3 nucleotides read TGTGCCAGCAGCTTTCAGGGGGAACAGTATTTT. The encoded protein is CASSFQGEQYF.

The chain joins TRBV7-9 to TRBJ1-2, with D perhaps TRBD1 (5 bases). CDR3 length: 14 residues. Trimming pared 2 bases from V and 6 bases from J, leaving 13 bases between. Germline V lookup: CDR1 SEHNR, CDR2 FQNEAQ (reference sequence). CDR3 region: CASSLPGGRDGYTF. CDR3 sequence (DNA): TGTGCCAGCAGCTTACCCGGGGGAAGGGATGGCTACACCTTC.

The V call is TRBV4-1, the J call TRBJ2-3; possibly TRBD2 for D (5 bases). The germline gives CDR1 MGHRA, CDR2 YSYEKL. The CDR3 length is 15 residues. Deletions cut 4 bases from V and 0 bases from J, with 11 bases between. CDR3 residues: CASSPRWTSTDTQYF. In nucleotides, the CDR3 is TGCGCCAGCAGCCCGAGGTGGACTAGCACAGATACGCAGTATTTT.

The chain uses TRBV11-2 and TRBJ2-5; 10 nucleotides match TRBD2. This CDR3 is built from 16 residues. The V gene's germline CDR1 is SGHAT and CDR2 FQNNGV. The junction had 4 bases not matched to a gene; V was cut back by 1 base and J by 2 bases. CDR3 bases: TGTGCCAGCAGCTTAGGGCTAGCGGGGGCTCAAGAGACCCAGTACTTC. Protein: CASSLGLAGAQETQYF.

The chain is built from TRBV15 and TRBJ2-7, with D perhaps matching TRBD1 (6 bases). V was shortened by 8 bases and J by 3 bases, with 14 bases between the two germline ends. This CDR3 has 13 amino acids. CDR1 is LNHNV, CDR2 YYDKDF, per germline (reference sequence). Here the CDR3 DNA reads TGTGCCACCGCACGGACAGCTAGCTACGAGCAGTACTTC. This gives the protein CATARTASYEQYF.

This clone was detected a few times. J is TRBJ1-5 and V is TRBV4-1, with a weak D call TRBD1 (6 bases). The V gene lost 3 bases and the J gene lost 7 bases, with 16 bases spanning the gap. Germline CDR1 MGHRA, CDR2 YSYEKL. The length of the CDR3 is 15 residues. The CDR3 spells CASSQVTGLGQPQHF. The CDR3 DNA follows: TGCGCCAGCAGCCAGGTTACAGGGCTCGGGCAGCCCCAGCATTTT.

This chain uses TRBV21-1 with TRBJ2-7; the tabulated D call, TRBD2, remains unverified against the DNA. TRBV21-1 is noted as a pseudogene. The length of the CDR3 is 16 residues. Here the CDR3 reads CASRYPSEGRTYEQYF. The DNA of the CDR3 is TGTGCCAGCAGGTATCCCTCGGAGGGGCGAACCTACGAGCAGTACTTC.

The gene calls are TRBV15 and TRBJ1-1; D possibly corresponds to TRBD1 (5 bases). Germline loops: CDR1 LNHNV, CDR2 YYDKDF (reference sequence). The length of the CDR3 is 17 residues. The germline V and J ends were trimmed by 1 base and 5 bases, with 20 bases remaining between them. This CDR3 is CATSRGLRVRGWTEAFF. The DNA of the CDR3 is TGTGCCACCAGCAGAGGCTTGAGGGTCCGGGGGTGGACTGAAGCTTTCTTT.

The rearrangement joins TRBV4-2 to TRBJ1-1, with D possibly TRBD1 on 5 matching bases. Germline CDR1 and CDR2: LGHNA and YNFKEQ. The length of the CDR3 is 15 residues. The V gene lost 0 bases and the J gene lost 1 base, with 9 bases spanning the gap. The CDR3 protein is CASSQEEGWNTEAFF. Here the CDR3 DNA reads TGTGCCAGCAGCCAAGAGGAGGGGTGGAACACTGAAGCTTTCTTT.

V and J are TRBV6-6 and TRBJ2-2, with TRBD1 identical over 10 bases. CDR1 and CDR2 from the germline V gene are MNHNY and SVGAGI (reference sequence). V trimming: 7 bases; J trimming: 1 base; junction bases outside the gene matches: 6. This CDR3 is built from 16 residues. The CDR3 protein is CASTNDRGRNTGELFF. In DNA form, the CDR3 reads TGTGCCAGCACAAACGACAGGGGGCGGAACACCGGGGAGCTGTTTTTT.

The chain couples TRBV11-3 to TRBJ2-7; D perhaps matches TRBD1 (6 bases). CDR1 and CDR2 from the germline V gene are SGHNT and YENEEA. This CDR3 region has 15 residues. Trimming left V 5 bases short and J 4 bases short, with 18 bases between. CDR3 sequence reads: CASSPGTRGRYEQYF. The CDR3 bases are TGTGCCAGCAGCCCTGGGACCAGGGGACGGTACGAGCAGTACTTC.

The genes are TRBV5-1 and TRBJ2-7; 10 nucleotides match TRBD1. This CDR3 spans 17 amino acids. Germline V gene lookup returns CDR1 SGHRS and CDR2 YFSETQ. The V segment lost 2 bases and the J segment 3 bases; nucleotides outside the gene matches: 11. The CDR3 here is CASSFSLRTGGLYEQYF. The CDR3 nucleotides read TGCGCCAGCAGCTTTAGCTTGCGGACAGGGGGTCTCTACGAGCAGTACTTC.

This clone is a singleton in its sample. This sequence joins TRBV4-1 and TRBJ2-7; TRBD1 agrees at 7 bases. The J segment lost 2 bases and the V segment lost 5 bases, leaving 6 bases of the junction unmatched. From germline, CDR1 is MGHRA and CDR2 YSYEKL. This CDR3 is built from 14 residues. Here the CDR3 reads CASSSRTGPYEQYF. CDR3 nucleotides: TGCGCCAGCAGCTCCCGGACAGGTCCCTACGAGCAGTACTTC.

The V call is TRBV2, the J call TRBJ1-2, with 7 positions matching TRBD1. V shed 6 bases, J shed 5 bases, and the junction held 9 bases outside the gene matches. Germline V gives CDR1 SNHLY, CDR2 FYNNEI. The CDR3 is 14 residues long. CDR3 coding DNA: TGTGCCAGCAGGACGACAGGGTCCGGGTATGGCTACACCTTC. The encoded protein is CASRTTGSGYGYTF.